This T cell receptor (beta chain) was retrieved from a study of vaccination and CD4 T cells after COVID-19. About the research overall: About ten convalescent cases were mild and one was severe, and all had been SARS-CoV-2 positive by nasal swab PCR. Convalescent donors were composed of six males and four females, of whom two were Hispanic.

Cultured CD4+ T-cell DNA underwent Oncomine TCR Beta short-read sequencing. MiXCR, applied by TCRdb to the PCR reads, yields one record per CDR3 protein. The sample lists 8,400 or so distinct CDR3 sequences; 64% were seen once. The sample's treatment: 10-day PBMC culture with coronavirus spike peptide pools or control peptides (ViraFEST assay). Antigen-specific T cell expansion with peptide pools preceded TCR sequencing in the ViraFEST approach. Findings and caveats of the study: In median terms, SARS-CoV-2-reactive clonotypes went from about 20 to 38, a nonsignificant rise.

This clonotype is labeled large (0.1 to 1%). The antigen is not known. Trimming took off 1 base at V and 4 bases at J, with 10 bases between the two ends. Germline V CDR1 and CDR2: MDHEN, SYDVKM. This CDR3 is 14 amino acids long. The TCR was taken from a human donor who had recovered from COVID-19. The chain employs TRBV28 and TRBJ1-2, with D possibly TRBD1 on 6 matching bases. The sequenced sample was CD4+ T cells from blood, cultured in vitro. CDR3 sequence (DNA): TGTGCCAGCAGTTTATTGACAGGACTCTATGGCTACACCTTC. It translates to CASSLLTGLYGYTF.